This is a list of T cell receptor beta chains from one sample in a study of blood T cell repertoires in COVID-19. Profiled with immunoSEQ multiplex PCR; TCRdb holds only in-frame clones, not every one. This table has roughly 60,000 clones, more than 80% appearing once. The specimen was peripheral blood. Every receptor here comes from a woman over 75 with active COVID-19. The CDR3 runs from the conserved cysteine through the conserved F or W. Each record gives: J gene, D gene, CDR3 length, V gene, clone size, CDR3 protein. A D gene is named only where the DNA matches it firmly. Clone size is given for some rows only: seen once, a few or many times, or a class if the clone is expanded.

>TRBJ2-2|TRBD2|18|TRBV5-1|.
CASSFRLAGSANTGELFF
>TRBJ2-2|TRBD2|16|TRBV28|.
CASSLPSGRITGELFF
>TRBJ2-3|TRBD2|16|TRBV7-2|.
CASSLRTSGNGDTQYF
>TRBJ2-2|TRBD1|17|TRBV4-2|.
CASSHSPGQGAAGELFF
>TRBJ1-1|TRBD1|14|TRBV3-1/TRBV3-2|.
CASMTGTGNNEAFF
>TRBJ2-5|TRBD2|16|TRBV7-9|.
CASSLLTAGDQETQYF
>TRBJ2-1|.|11|TRBV6-5|few
CASSFGGGRIF
>TRBJ2-2|TRBD1|15|TRBV9|.
CASNKRDSYTGELFF
>TRBJ2-7|.|14|TRBV7-2|.
CASSLHRTTYEQYF
>TRBJ2-1|.|16|TRBV4-2|once
CASSRYEASMVNEQFF
>TRBJ2-3|TRBD2|15|TRBV7-2|.
CASSLPRGGADTQYF
>TRBJ1-4|.|15|TRBV14|.
CASSIRRASNEKLFF
>TRBJ2-5|TRBD2|15|TRBV19|.
CASSGLAGGQETQYF
>TRBJ1-2|.|13|TRBV3-1/TRBV3-2|.
CASSLQGNYGYTF
>TRBJ2-7|TRBD1|16|TRBV28|.
CASSPETGGASYEQYF
>TRBJ1-2|.|15|TRBV2|few
CASSESWGGSYGYTF
>TRBJ2-5|.|11|TRBV20-1|.
CSASPQETQYF
>TRBJ2-6|.|16|TRBV7-9|once
CASSESDSSGANVLTF
>TRBJ2-3|TRBD2|16|TRBV5-6|.
CASSYGLAGGTDTQYF
>TRBJ1-6|.|17|TRBV27|.
CASSLKYPREVDSPLHF
>TRBJ2-7|TRBD2|14|TRBV10-3|.
CAISESGTSYEQYF
>TRBJ1-4|.|15|TRBV24-1|.
CATSDSRQGREKLFF
>TRBJ2-7|.|12|TRBV3-1/TRBV3-2|.
CASSQGAYEQYF
>TRBJ1-1|.|11|TRBV11-1|.
CASSFGGRAFF
>TRBJ1-2|TRBD1|16|TRBV24-1|.
CATSDPLDKTGYGYTF
>TRBJ2-6|TRBD1|14|TRBV27|.
CASAGQAGANVLTF